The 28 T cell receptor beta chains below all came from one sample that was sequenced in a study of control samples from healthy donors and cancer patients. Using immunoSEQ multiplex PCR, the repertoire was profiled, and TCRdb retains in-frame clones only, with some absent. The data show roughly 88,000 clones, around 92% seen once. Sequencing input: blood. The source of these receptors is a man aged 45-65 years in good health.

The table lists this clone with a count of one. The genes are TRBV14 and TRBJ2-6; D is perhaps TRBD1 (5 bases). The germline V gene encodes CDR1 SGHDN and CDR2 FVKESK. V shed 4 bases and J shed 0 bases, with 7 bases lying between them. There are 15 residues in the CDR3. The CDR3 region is CASSPGYSGANVLTF. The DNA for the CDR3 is TGTGCCAGCAGCCCAGGGTACTCTGGGGCCAACGTCCTGACTTTC.

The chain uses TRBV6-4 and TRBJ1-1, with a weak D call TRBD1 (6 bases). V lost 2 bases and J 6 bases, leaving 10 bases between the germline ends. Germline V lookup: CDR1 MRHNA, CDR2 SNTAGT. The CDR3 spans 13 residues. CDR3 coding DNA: TGTGCCAGCAGTGACACCCACAGGGCTGAAGCTTTCTTT. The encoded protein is CASSDTHRAEAFF.

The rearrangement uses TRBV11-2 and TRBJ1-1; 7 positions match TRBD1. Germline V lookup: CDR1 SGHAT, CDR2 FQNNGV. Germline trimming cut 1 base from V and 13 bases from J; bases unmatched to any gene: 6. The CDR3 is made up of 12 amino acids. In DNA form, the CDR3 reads TGTGCCAGCAGCTTAGTTCAGGGGGTGTGTTTCTTT. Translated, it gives CASSLVQGVCFF.

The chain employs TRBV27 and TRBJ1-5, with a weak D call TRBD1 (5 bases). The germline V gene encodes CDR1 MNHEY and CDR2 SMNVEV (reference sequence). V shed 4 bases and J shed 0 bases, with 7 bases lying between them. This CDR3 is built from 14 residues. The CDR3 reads CASSWDPSNQPQHF. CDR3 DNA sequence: TGTGCCAGCAGTTGGGACCCTAGCAATCAGCCCCAGCATTTT.

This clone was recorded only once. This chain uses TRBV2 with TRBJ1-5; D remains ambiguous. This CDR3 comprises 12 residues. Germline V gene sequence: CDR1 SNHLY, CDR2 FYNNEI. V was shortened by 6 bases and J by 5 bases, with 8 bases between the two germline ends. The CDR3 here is CASSPDYQPQHF. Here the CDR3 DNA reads TGTGCCAGCAGCCCCGATTATCAGCCCCAGCATTTT.

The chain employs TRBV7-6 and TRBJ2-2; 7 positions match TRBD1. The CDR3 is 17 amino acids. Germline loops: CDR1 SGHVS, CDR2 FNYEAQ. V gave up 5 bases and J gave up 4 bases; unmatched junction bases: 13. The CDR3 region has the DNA TGTGCCAGCAGCCCAGCCCCAGGGGGTCGGGGCACCGGGGAGCTGTTTTTT. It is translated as CASSPAPGGRGTGELFF.

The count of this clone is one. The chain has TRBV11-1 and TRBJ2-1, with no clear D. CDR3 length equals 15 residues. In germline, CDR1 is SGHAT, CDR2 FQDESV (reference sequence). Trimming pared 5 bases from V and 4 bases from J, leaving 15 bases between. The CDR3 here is CASSPRLTSYNEQFF. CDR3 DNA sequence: TGTGCCAGCAGCCCCCGCCTGACCAGTTACAATGAGCAGTTCTTC.

CDR3 sequence (DNA): TGTGCCAGCAGCGTACTAGCGGGGGCCGGGGAGCTGTTTTTT. Translating it yields CASSVLAGAGELFF. The chain couples TRBV14 to TRBJ2-2, with 11 positions matching TRBD2. Germline loops: CDR1 SGHDN, CDR2 FVKESK. This CDR3 is built from 14 residues. V gave up 5 bases and J gave up 6 bases; unmatched junction bases: 2.

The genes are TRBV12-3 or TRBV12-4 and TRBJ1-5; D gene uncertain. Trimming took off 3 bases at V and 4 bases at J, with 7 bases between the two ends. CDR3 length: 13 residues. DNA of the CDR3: TGTGCCAGCAGTTTTTCCGCAAATCAGCCCCAGCATTTT. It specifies CASSFSANQPQHF.

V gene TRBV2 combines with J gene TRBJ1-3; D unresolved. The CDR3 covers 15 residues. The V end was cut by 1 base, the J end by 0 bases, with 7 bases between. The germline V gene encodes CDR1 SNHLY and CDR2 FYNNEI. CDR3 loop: CASSEVGLSGNTIYF. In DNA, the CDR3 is TGTGCCAGCAGTGAAGTTGGTCTCTCTGGAAACACCATATATTTT.

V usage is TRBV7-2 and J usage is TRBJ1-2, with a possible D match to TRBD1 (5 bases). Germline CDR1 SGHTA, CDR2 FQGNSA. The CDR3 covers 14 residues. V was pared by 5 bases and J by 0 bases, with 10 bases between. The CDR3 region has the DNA TGTGCCAGCAGCCTGGACATTACTAACTATGGCTACACCTTC. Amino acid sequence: CASSLDITNYGYTF. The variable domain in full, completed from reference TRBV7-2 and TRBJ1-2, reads GAGVSQSPSNKVTEKGKDVELRCDPISGHTALYWYRQSLGQGLEFLIYFQGNSAPDKSGLPSDRFSAERTGGSVSTLTIQRTQQEDSAVYLCASSLDITNYGYTFGSGTRLTVV.

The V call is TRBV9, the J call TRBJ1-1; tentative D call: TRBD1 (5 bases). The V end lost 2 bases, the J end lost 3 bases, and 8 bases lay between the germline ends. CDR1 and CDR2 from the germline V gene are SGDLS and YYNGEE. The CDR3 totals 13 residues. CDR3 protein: CASSVRQYTEAFF. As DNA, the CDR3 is TGTGCCAGCAGCGTTCGACAGTACACTGAAGCTTTCTTT. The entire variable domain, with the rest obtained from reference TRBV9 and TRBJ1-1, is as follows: DSGVTQTPKHLITATGQRVTLRCSPRSGDLSVYWYQQSLDQGLQFLIQYYNGEERAKGNILERFSAQQFPDLHSELNLSSLELGDSALYFCASSVRQYTEAFFGQGTRLTVV.

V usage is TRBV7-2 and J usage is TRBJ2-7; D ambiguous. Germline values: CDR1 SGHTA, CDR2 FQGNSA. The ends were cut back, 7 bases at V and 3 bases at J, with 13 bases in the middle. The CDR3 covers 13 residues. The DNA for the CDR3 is TGTGCCAGCAAACCCGGCGGCGGCTACGAGCAGTACTTC. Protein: CASKPGGGYEQYF.

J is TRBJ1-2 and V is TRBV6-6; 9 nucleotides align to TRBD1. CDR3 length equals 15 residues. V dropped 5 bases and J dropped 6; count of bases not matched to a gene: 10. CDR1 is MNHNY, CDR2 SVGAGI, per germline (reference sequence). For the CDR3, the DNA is TGTGCCAGCAGTCCACAGGGGGCGCTTTCGGATGGCTACACCTTC. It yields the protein CASSPQGALSDGYTF.

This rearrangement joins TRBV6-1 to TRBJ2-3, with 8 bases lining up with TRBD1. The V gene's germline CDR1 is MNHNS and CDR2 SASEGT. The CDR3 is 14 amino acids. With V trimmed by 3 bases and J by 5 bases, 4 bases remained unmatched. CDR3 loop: CASSDQGAGDTQYF. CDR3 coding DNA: TGTGCCAGCAGTGACCAGGGGGCTGGAGATACGCAGTATTTT.

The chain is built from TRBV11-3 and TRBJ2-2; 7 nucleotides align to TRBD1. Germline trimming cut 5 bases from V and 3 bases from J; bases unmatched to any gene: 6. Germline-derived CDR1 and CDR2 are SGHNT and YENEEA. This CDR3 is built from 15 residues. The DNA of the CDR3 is TGTGCCAGCAGCCTTGGACAGGCTCACACCGGGGAGCTGTTTTTT. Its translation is CASSLGQAHTGELFF.

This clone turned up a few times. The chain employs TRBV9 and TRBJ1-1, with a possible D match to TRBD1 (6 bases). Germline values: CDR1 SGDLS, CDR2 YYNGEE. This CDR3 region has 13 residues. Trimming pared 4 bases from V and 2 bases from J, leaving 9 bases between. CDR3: CASSSGANTEAFF. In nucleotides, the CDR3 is TGTGCCAGCAGCTCGGGGGCCAACACTGAAGCTTTCTTT.

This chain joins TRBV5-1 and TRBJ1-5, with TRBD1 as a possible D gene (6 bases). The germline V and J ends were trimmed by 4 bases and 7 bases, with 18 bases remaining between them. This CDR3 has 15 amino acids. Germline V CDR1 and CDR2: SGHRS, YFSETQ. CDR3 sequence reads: CASSEGPERGQPQHF. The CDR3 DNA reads TGCGCCAGCAGCGAAGGACCTGAGAGGGGGCAGCCCCAGCATTTT.

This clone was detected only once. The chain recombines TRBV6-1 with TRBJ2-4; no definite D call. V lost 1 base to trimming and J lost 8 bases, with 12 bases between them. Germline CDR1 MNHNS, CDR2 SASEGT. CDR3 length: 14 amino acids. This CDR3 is CASSEGKSRDIQYF. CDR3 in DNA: TGTGCCAGCAGTGAAGGTAAATCCAGAGACATTCAGTACTTC.

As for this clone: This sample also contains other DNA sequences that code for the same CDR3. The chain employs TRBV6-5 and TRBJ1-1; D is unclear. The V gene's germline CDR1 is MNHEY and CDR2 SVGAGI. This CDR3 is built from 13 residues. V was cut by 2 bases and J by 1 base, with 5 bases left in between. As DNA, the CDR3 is TGTGCCAGCAGTTACAGGGCGAACACTGAAGCTTTCTTT. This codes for CASSYRANTEAFF.

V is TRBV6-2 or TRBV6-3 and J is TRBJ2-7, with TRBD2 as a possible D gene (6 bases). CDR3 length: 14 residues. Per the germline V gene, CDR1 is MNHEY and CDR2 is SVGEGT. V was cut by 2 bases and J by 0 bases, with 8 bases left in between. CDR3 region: CASSYGGYSYEQYF. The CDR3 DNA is TGTGCCAGCAGTTACGGGGGGTACTCCTACGAGCAGTACTTC.

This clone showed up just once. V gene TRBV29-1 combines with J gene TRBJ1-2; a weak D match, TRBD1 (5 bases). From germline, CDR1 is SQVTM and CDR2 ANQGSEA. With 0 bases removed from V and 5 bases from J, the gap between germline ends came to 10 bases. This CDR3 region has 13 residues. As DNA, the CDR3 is TGCAGCGTTGAAGATGGGGGTCCTTATGGCTACACCTTC. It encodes CSVEDGGPYGYTF.

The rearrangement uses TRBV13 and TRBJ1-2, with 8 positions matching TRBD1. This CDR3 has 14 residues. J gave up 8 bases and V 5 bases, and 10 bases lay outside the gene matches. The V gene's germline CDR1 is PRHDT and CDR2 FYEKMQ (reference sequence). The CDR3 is CASSLRQGQTGYTF. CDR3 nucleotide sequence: TGTGCCAGCAGCCTCAGACAGGGGCAGACCGGCTACACCTTC. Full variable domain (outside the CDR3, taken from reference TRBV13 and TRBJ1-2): AAGVIQSPRHLIKEKRETATLKCYPIPRHDTVYWYQQGPGQDPQFLISFYEKMQSDKGSIPDRFSAQQFSDYHSELNMSSLELGDSALYFCASSLRQGQTGYTFGSGTRLTVV.

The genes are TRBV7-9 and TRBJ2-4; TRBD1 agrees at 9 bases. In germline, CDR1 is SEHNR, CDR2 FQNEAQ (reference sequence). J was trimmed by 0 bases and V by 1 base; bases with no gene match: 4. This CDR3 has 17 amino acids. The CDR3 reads CASSLGTGELAKNIQYF. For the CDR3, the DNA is TGTGCCAGCAGCTTAGGGACAGGGGAACTAGCCAAAAACATTCAGTACTTC.

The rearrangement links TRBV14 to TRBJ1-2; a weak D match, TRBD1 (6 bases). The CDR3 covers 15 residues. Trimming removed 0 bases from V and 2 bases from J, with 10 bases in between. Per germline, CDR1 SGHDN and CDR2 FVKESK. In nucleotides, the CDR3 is TGTGCCAGCAGCCAAGATCAGGGACACAACTATGGCTACACCTTC. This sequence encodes CASSQDQGHNYGYTF. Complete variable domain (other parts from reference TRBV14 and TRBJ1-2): EAGVTQFPSHSVIEKGQTVTLRCDPISGHDNLYWYRRVMGKEIKFLLHFVKESKQDESGMPNNRFLAERTGGTYSTLKVQPAELEDSGVYFCASSQDQGHNYGYTFGSGTRLTVV.

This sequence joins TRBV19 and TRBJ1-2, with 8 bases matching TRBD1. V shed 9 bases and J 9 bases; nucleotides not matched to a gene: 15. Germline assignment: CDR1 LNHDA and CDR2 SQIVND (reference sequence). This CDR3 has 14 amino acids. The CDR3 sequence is CASRLDPTGASYTF. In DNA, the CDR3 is TGTGCCAGCCGCCTAGACCCGACAGGGGCCAGCTACACCTTC.

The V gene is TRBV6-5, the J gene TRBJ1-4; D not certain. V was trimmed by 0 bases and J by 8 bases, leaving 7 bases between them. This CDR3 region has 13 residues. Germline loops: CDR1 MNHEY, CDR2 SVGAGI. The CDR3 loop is CASSYSSGEKLFF. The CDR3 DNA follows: TGTGCCAGCAGTTACTCCTCCGGCGAAAAACTGTTTTTT.

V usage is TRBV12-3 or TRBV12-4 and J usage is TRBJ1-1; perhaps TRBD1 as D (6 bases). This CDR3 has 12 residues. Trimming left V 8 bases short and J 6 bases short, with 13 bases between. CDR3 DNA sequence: TGTGCCAGCCTGAGGGGGGCGGCTGAAGCTTTCTTT. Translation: CASLRGAAEAFF.